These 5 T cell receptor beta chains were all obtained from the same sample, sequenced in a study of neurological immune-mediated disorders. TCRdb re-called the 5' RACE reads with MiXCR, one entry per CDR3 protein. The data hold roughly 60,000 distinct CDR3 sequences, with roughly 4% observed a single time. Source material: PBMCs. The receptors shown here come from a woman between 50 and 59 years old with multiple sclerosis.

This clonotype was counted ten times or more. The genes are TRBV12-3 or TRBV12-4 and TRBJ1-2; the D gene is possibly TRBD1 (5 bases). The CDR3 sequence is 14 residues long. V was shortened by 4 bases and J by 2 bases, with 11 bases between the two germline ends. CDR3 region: CASSWGDGNYGYTF. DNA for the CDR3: TGTGCCAGCAGTTGGGGGGACGGAAACTATGGCTACACCTTC.

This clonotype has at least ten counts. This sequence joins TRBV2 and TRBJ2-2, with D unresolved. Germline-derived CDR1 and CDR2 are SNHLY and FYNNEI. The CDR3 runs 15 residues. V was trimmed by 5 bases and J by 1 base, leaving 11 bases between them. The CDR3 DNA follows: TGTGCCAGCAGTCTCATGACGGGGAACACCGGGGAGCTGTTTTTT. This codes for CASSLMTGNTGELFF. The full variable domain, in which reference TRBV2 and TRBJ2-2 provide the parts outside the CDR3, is EPEVTQTPSHQVTQMGQEVILRCVPISNHLYFYWYRQILGQKVEFLVSFYNNEISEKSEIFDDQFSVERPDGSNFTLKIRSTKLEDSAMYFCASSLMTGNTGELFFGEGSRLTVL.

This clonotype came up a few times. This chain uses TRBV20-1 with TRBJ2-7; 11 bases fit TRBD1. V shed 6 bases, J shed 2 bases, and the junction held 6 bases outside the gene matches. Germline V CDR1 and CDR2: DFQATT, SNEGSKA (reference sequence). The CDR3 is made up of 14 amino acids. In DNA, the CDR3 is TGCAGTGCCCGCCCGGGACAGGGGGCCTACGAGCAGTACTTC. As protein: CSARPGQGAYEQYF.

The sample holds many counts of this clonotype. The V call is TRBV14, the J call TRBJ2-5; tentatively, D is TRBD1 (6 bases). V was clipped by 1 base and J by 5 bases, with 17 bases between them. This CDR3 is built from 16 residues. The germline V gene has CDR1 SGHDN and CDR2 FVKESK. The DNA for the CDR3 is TGTGCCAGCAGCCAAGGATTCCAGGGGTTGGGGGAGACCCAGTACTTC. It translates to CASSQGFQGLGETQYF. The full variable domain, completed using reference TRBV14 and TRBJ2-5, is EAGVTQFPSHSVIEKGQTVTLRCDPISGHDNLYWYRRVMGKEIKFLLHFVKESKQDESGMPNNRFLAERTGGTYSTLKVQPAELEDSGVYFCASSQGFQGLGETQYFGPGTRLLVL.

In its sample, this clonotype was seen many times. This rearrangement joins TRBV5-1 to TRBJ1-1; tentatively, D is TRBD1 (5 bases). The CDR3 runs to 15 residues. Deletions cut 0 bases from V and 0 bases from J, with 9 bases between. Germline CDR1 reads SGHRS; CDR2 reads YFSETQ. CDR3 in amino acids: CASSLVGGLNTEAFF. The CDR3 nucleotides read TGCGCCAGCAGCTTGGTGGGGGGACTGAACACTGAAGCTTTCTTT.